The 7 T cell receptor beta chains in this list originate from one sample, sequenced in a study of blood T cell repertoires in COVID-19. TCRdb's copy holds only in-frame clones and misses some; the assay was immunoSEQ multiplex PCR. Among under 300,000 clones, about 76% were seen once, and the ten largest hold less than 3%. Input material: peripheral blood. The receptor source for this set is a woman aged 55 to 70 with active or convalescent COVID-19.

J is TRBJ1-1 and V is TRBV6-5; TRBD1 might be the D (5 bases). Trimming pared 6 bases from V and 3 bases from J, leaving 14 bases between. There are 14 residues in the CDR3. Germline CDR1 and CDR2: MNHEY and SVGAGI. In nucleotides, the CDR3 is TGTGCCAGCAGCCGCAGGGTGGCAGACACTGAAGCTTTCTTT. Its protein product is CASSRRVADTEAFF.

There are a few counts of this clone. The V and J genes are TRBV7-2 and TRBJ1-2, with 7 positions matching TRBD1. The CDR3 spans 15 residues. V lost 5 bases to trimming and J lost 2 bases; unmatched junction nucleotides: 8. Germline assignment: CDR1 SGHTA and CDR2 FQGNSA. CDR3 nucleotide sequence: TGTGCCAGCAGCAAATCCCCGGGACAGAACTATGGCTACACCTTC. Its protein is CASSKSPGQNYGYTF. Drawing the rest from reference TRBV7-2 and TRBJ1-2, the complete variable domain is GAGVSQSPSNKVTEKGKDVELRCDPISGHTALYWYRQSLGQGLEFLIYFQGNSAPDKSGLPSDRFSAERTGGSVSTLTIQRTQQEDSAVYLCASSKSPGQNYGYTFGSGTRLTVV.

The V gene is TRBV3-1 (or the pseudogene TRBV3-2), the J gene TRBJ1-3, with TRBD1 matching 7 bases. This CDR3 contains 15 residues. Germline trimming cut 4 bases from V and 9 bases from J; bases unmatched to any gene: 12. CDR1 is LGHDT, CDR2 YNNKEL, per germline (reference sequence). The CDR3 nucleotides are TGTGCCAGCAGCCCTGTGGTTAGAGGGGGCAGCACCATATATTTT. Translating gives CASSPVVRGGSTIYF.

This chain joins TRBV6-6 and TRBJ2-7; 9 bases match TRBD1. This CDR3 has 17 amino acids. The V gene's germline CDR1 is MNHNY and CDR2 SVGAGI (reference sequence). J gave up 2 bases and V 5 bases, and 13 bases lay outside the gene matches. The DNA of the CDR3 is TGTGCCAGCAGTCGAACCCGAAGGACAGGGGAGGCCTACGAGCAGTACTTC. It yields the protein CASSRTRRTGEAYEQYF.

Only a few counts were recorded for this clone. The chain joins TRBV19 to TRBJ2-7, with TRBD1 identical over 10 bases. V lost 4 bases and J lost 7; bases outside the gene matches: 7. The CDR3 consists of 14 residues. Germline V CDR1 and CDR2: LNHDA, SQIVND (reference sequence). CDR3 sequence (DNA): TGTGCCAGTAGTACGACAGGGGGCCGAACTGAGCAGTACTTC. It encodes CASSTTGGRTEQYF. Filled out from reference TRBV19 and TRBJ2-7, the complete variable domain reads DGGITQSPKYLFRKEGQNVTLSCEQNLNHDAMYWYRQDPGQGLRLIYYSQIVNDFQKGDIAEGYSVSREKKESFPLTVTSAQKNPTAFYLCASSTTGGRTEQYFGPGTRLTVT.

This clone was observed once. J is TRBJ2-7 and V is TRBV12-5, with TRBD2 matching over 7 bases. The V gene end was trimmed by 0 bases and the J gene end by 5 bases; junction bases not matched to a gene: 7. The CDR3 length is 15 residues. Per germline, CDR1 LGHNT and CDR2 FRNRAP. The CDR3 DNA follows: TGTGCTAGTGGTTTGGTAGCCGGGGGGTTCGACGAGCAGTACTTC. It is translated as CASGLVAGGFDEQYF.

This chain connects TRBV7-3 to TRBJ1-1; D gene unclear. V was clipped by 2 bases and J by 5 bases, with 12 bases between them. The CDR3 runs to 14 residues. The germline V gene has CDR1 SGHTA and CDR2 FQGTGA. CDR3 nucleotides: TGTGCCAGCAGCTTATTTGGTTCGGGGACTGAAGCTTTCTTT. Amino acid sequence: CASSLFGSGTEAFF.